This T cell receptor (beta chain) was profiled in a study of T cells in Graves' hyperthyroidism and ophthalmopathy (dated by TCRdb to between 2017 and 2020). Some background on the complete study: Peripheral blood samples were taken at initial diagnosis, before any treatment was given. TCR Vbeta CDR3 sequencing of fewer than 150 peripheral blood samples (43 ophthalmopathy, roughly 72 hyperthyroidism and approximately 17 progressor patients) is reported in the paper. Thyroid tissue and blood T-cell repertoires from roughly 6 Graves' hyperthyroidism patients were also compared in the study. Once sampling was done, hyperthyroidism patients were given methimazole at a starting dose of 30 mg daily, whereas ophthalmopathy patients were given high-dose intravenous methylprednisolone. To identify TCR V-J signatures that set the groups apart, the researchers used a discovery cohort of roughly 100 patients, made up of roughly 40 with Graves' ophthalmopathy and some 55 with stable Graves' hyperthyroidism. Whether ophthalmopathy could be predicted prospectively was tested in an independent validation cohort made up of roughly 19 hyperthyroidism patients plus 17 patients who later progressed to ophthalmopathy. The roughly 90 discovery patients were divided at random into training and test sets in a 7:3 ratio. Overall results and qualifications from the work: During validation, the model predicted progression to ophthalmopathy a median of approximately 6.5 months ahead of onset, with roughly 65% sensitivity and around 72% specificity. No statistical method was used to set the sample size in advance, and investigators knew the group allocation. Most expanded thyroid clonotypes (frequency above 0.001) were also found in blood, which suggests that blood repertoires may mirror thyroid immune responses. Ophthalmopathy was separated from stable hyperthyroidism by a 13 V-J signature model, with approximately 85% sensitivity and approximately 84% specificity obtained in cross-validation and 80%/75% obtained in testing.

Stable Graves' hyperthyroidism was defined as no progression to ophthalmopathy during 18 months of follow-up. The hyperthyroidism patients were between 18 and 65 years old and newly diagnosed, with a disease duration of less than 2 months. Patients with uncontrolled infections, other autoimmune diseases, pregnancy or lactation were excluded. Diagnoses were established on the basis of clinical symptoms, serum thyroxine and TRAb, thyroid ultrasound, and orbital computed tomography. PBMCs were separated from under 11 ml of fresh peripheral blood using Ficoll-Paque density gradient centrifugation. Trizol reagent was used to extract total RNA, and RNA quality was then checked on an Agilent 2100 Bioanalyzer. This clonotype was seen at least ten times. It has no known antigen specificity. The input lacks base qualities; no much larger clone sits a single base away. TCR beta CDR3 regions were amplified from RNA transcripts. A first-round RT-PCR of the TCR CDR3 used the HTBI primer set with the Qiagen OneStep RT-PCR kit. The libraries were constructed in a second round of multiplex PCR and then size-selected and purified. Paired-end sequencing of the libraries was performed with 100 bp reads on an Illumina HiSeq2000. In the source study's methods: Raw data were processed with SOAPnuke, discarding reads with adapters, uncalled bases, mean Phred below 15, or no exact constant-primer or identifier match. High-quality paired reads were merged using COPE v1.2.5, and each unique nucleotide sequence was defined as a clonotype. MiTCR v1.1 was used to align the clonotypes against IMGT TRBV, TRBD and TRBJ reference segments. The analysis was restricted to V-J combinations with a frequency above 0.0001, which together covered 99% to 99.2% of the repertoires. A TCS score was defined as the ratio between F50 (clonal expansion) and ExV (chaos), using BLOSUM62-based TCRdist between CDR3 peptides within each V-J. Welch's t-statistics and random forest reduced some 510 V-J features to roughly 13, which were used in a naive Bayes classifier (R e1071). Using fastp at Q25 and MiXCR, TCRdb reprocessed the public reads and kept productive beta chains. Merged by CDR3 protein, the rows form single entries marked with the most common genes and DNA. The V and J calls were determined by TCRdb, not by the authors. This sample gives approximately 560,000 distinct CDR3 sequences in total; 15% to 19% of them show up just once. The ten largest clones represent under 7.5% of the sample.

The source of this sequence is a woman aged 25-40 years with Graves' hyperthyroidism. Sequencing was performed on blood.

The DNA sequence is given as TGCGCCAGCAGCTTGGGAGTTAACTATGGCTACACCTTC. Translated, it reads CASSLGVNYGYTF. The V and J segments used are TRBV5-1 and TRBJ1-2; no D gene can be assigned with confidence. Reading from cysteine to phenylalanine, the CDR3 counts 13 amino acids. Only CDR3 DNA is held: 39 bases, read in frame from base 1. CDR1 SGHRS and CDR2 YFSETQ are derived from the germline V gene. Relative to germline, V is 0 bases shorter and J is 1 base shorter, with 4 bases between their ends. Reference TRBV5-1 and TRBJ1-2 proteins supply the regions before and after the CDR3; the full variable domain is: KAGVTQTPRYLIKTRGQQVTLSCSPISGHRSVSWYQQTPGQGLQFLFEYFSETQRNKGNFPGRFSGRQFSNSRSEMNVSTLELGDSALYLCASSLGVNYGYTFGSGTRLTVV.